The sequence of this TCR beta chain was determined in a study of response to subunit inactivated influenza vaccine. Comment on this clonotype: No antigen is known for it.

Study-wide points: The study's authors posited that every seasonal influenza vaccination enlists few new T cells.

The CDR3 covers 16 residues. V lost 5 bases, J lost 0 bases, and 9 bases stayed unmatched. TCRdb passed the RT-PCR reads through MiXCR, listing each CDR3 protein once. The sample yields 800,000 or so distinct CDR3 sequences, over 20% seen once. The rearrangement joins TRBV12-3 or TRBV12-4 to TRBJ2-7, with 8 positions matching TRBD1. The receptor was isolated from a man aged 50 or older who received an inactivated influenza vaccine. Specimen: PBMCs from blood, collected more than 4 days after vaccination. In DNA form, the CDR3 reads TGTGCCAGCAGTCGGAAGACAGGGGTGAGCTCCTACGAGCAGTACTTC. Its translation: CASSRKTGVSSYEQYF.